This record covers a single TCR beta chain. Its antigen is unknown. The junction departs from the called germline gene at one end, perhaps through a read error. The entry originates in a study of beta chain features in type 1 diabetes. The study's findings and limits: Shorter TCRB CDR3s, moderately but significantly so, were found in Type 1 diabetes patients in all four CD4+ subsets.

Averaging roughly 110 mL, one heparinised blood draw was given by each donor. Sorted CD4+ subsets: naive, central memory, regulatory, stem cell-like memory (CD45RO/CCR7/CD25/CD127/CD95/CD27 panel). Expressed TCRB transcripts got sequenced, as all isolated RNA was reverse transcribed. The study sequenced naive, central memory and regulatory T cell samples to an average of about 3.5 million reads. Method: immunoSEQ multiplex PCR; TCRdb's copy keeps in-frame clones and lacks some. Among fewer than 400,000 clones, around 7.6% were seen once, and the ten largest hold 0.44%. The CDR3 totals 14 residues. From germline, CDR1 is ENHRY and CDR2 SYGVKD.

The sequence was obtained from a woman aged 18-29 years in good health. The chain couples TRBV10-3 to TRBJ2-5; 8 positions match TRBD2. What was sequenced was central memory CD4+ T cells from blood. CDR3 region: CASSYSAGGETQYF. The CDR3 DNA reads as TGTGCCAGCAGTTACTCGGCGGGAGGAGAGACCCAGTACTTC.